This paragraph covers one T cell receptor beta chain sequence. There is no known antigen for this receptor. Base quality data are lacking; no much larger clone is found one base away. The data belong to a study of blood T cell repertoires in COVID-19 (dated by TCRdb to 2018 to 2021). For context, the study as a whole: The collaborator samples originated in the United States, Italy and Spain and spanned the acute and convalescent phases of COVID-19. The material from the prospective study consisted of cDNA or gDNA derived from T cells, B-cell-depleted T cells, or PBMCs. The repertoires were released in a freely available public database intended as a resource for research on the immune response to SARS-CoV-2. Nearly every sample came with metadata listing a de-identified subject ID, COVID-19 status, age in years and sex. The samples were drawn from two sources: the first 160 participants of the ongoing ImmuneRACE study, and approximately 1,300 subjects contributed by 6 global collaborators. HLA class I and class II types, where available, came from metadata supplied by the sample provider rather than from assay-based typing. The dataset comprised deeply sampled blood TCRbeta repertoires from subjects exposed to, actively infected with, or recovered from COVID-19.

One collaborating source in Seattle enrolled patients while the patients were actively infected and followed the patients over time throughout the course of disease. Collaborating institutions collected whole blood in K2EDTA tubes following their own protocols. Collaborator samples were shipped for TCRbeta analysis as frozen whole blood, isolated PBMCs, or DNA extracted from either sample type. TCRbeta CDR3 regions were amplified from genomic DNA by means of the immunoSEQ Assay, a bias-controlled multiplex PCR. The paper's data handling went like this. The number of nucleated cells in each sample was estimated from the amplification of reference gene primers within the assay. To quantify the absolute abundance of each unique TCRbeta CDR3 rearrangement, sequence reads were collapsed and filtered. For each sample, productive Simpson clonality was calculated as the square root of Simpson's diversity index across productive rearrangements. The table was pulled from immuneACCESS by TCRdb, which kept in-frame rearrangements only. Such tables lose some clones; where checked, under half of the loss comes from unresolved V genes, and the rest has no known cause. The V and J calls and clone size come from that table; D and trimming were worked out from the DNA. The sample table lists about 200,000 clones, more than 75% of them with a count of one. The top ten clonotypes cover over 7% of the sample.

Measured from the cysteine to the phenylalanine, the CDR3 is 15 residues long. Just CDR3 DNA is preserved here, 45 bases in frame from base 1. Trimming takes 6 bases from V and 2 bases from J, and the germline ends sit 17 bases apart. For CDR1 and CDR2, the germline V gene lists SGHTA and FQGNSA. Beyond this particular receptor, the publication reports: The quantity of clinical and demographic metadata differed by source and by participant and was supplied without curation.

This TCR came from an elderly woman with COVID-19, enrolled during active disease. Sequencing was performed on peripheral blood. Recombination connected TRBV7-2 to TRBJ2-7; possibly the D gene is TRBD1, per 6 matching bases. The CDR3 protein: CASSYGTTAPYEQYF. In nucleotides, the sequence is TGTGCCAGCAGTTACGGGACAACTGCGCCCTACGAGCAGTACTTC.